These 25 T cell receptor beta chains came from one sample sequenced in a study of blood T cell repertoires in COVID-19. Profiling relied on immunoSEQ multiplex PCR, and the TCRdb table lists in-frame clones only, not all of them. In the table there are 55,000 to 60,000 clones, around 85% of which are singletons. The specimen was peripheral blood. The receptors here all came from a man aged 35 to 55 with active COVID-19.

The chain uses TRBV18 and TRBJ2-1; 8 nucleotides align to TRBD2. The CDR3 extends over 15 amino acids. Germline V gene data show CDR1 as KGHSH and CDR2 as LQKENI. Losses at the gene ends were 3 bases for V and 3 bases for J; bases not matched to a gene: 4. The CDR3 region is CASSPLTSGYNEQFF. DNA of the CDR3: TGTGCCAGCTCACCTTTAACTAGCGGCTACAATGAGCAGTTCTTC.

V usage is TRBV4-1 and J usage is TRBJ2-2; 12 bases are shared with TRBD1. CDR3 length: 16 amino acids. V gave up 4 bases and J gave up 4 bases; unmatched junction bases: 4. The germline gives CDR1 MGHRA, CDR2 YSYEKL. The CDR3 DNA is TGCGCCAGCAGCCGGGACAGGGGGCTGAGCACCGGGGAGCTGTTTTTT. Its protein product is CASSRDRGLSTGELFF.

This chain joins TRBV29-1 and TRBJ2-3, with D maybe TRBD2 (6 bases). Germline-derived CDR1 and CDR2 are SQVTM and ANQGSEA. The CDR3 is 12 amino acids. The CDR3 sequence is CSSAPTADTQYF. The CDR3 DNA sequence: TGCTCTAGCGCCCCGACGGCAGATACGCAGTATTTT.

J is TRBJ1-2 and V is TRBV14; no clear D gene. The CDR3 sequence is 12 residues long. Germline V CDR1 and CDR2: SGHDN, FVKESK. Trimming left V 1 base short and J 5 bases short, with 5 bases between. The DNA of the CDR3 is TGTGCCAGCAGCCAAGTCGGGTATGGCTACACCTTC. Protein: CASSQVGYGYTF.

This chain links TRBV27 with TRBJ1-2; 7 nucleotides agree with TRBD1. Germline V lookup: CDR1 MNHEY, CDR2 SMNVEV (reference sequence). With V trimmed by 5 bases and J by 2 bases, 8 bases remained unmatched. This CDR3 has 15 residues. CDR3 loop: CASSPGQLPNYGYTF. The DNA of the CDR3 is TGTGCCAGCAGTCCGGGACAGCTACCAAACTATGGCTACACCTTC.

The rearrangement links TRBV7-9 to TRBJ2-5, with 10 bases lining up with TRBD1. The CDR3 length is 15 residues. The germline gives CDR1 SEHNR, CDR2 FQNEAQ (reference sequence). The junction had 2 bases not matched to a gene; V was cut back by 4 bases and J by 0 bases. CDR3 nucleotide sequence: TGTGCCAGCAGCTGGGGACAGGGGTACCAAGAGACCCAGTACTTC. Protein: CASSWGQGYQETQYF.

The rearrangement joins TRBV5-1 to TRBJ1-6, with D unclear. V dropped 5 bases and J dropped 7 bases, with 13 bases sitting between them. CDR3 length equals 14 residues. CDR1 is SGHRS, CDR2 YFSETQ, per germline. CDR3 region: CASSIGERNSPLHF. The CDR3 region has the DNA TGCGCCAGCAGTATCGGGGAGAGGAATTCACCCCTCCACTTT.

The chain recombines TRBV6-6 with TRBJ1-1, with 8 positions matching TRBD1. This CDR3 has 15 residues. V was clipped by 0 bases and J by 1 base; unmatched bases: 1. From germline, CDR1 is MNHNY and CDR2 SVGAGI (reference sequence). The DNA of the CDR3 is TGTGCCAGCAGTTACTCTGGGACAGGGAACACTGAAGCTTTCTTT. This translates into CASSYSGTGNTEAFF.

The rearrangement links TRBV28 to TRBJ1-6; D possibly corresponds to TRBD1 (5 bases). The CDR3 has 15 residues. Germline values: CDR1 MDHEN, CDR2 SYDVKM. V was shortened by 10 bases and J by 0 bases, with 13 bases between the two germline ends. CDR3 sequence: CATTGGSSYNSPLHF. The CDR3 coding sequence is TGTGCCACAACGGGGGGAAGCTCCTATAATTCACCCCTCCACTTT. Supplemented by reference TRBV28 and TRBJ1-6, the full variable domain reads DVKVTQSSRYLVKRTGEKVFLECVQDMDHENMFWYRQDPGLGLRLIYFSYDVKMKEKGDIPEGYSVSREKKERFSLILESASTNQTSMYLCATTGGSSYNSPLHFGNGTRLTVT.

The V and J genes are TRBV5-1 and TRBJ2-7; 7 nucleotides align to TRBD2. The V gene end was trimmed by 0 bases and the J gene end by 4 bases; junction bases not matched to a gene: 7. This CDR3 region has 15 residues. Germline V gives CDR1 SGHRS, CDR2 YFSETQ. The CDR3: CASSLVAGREYEQYF. CDR3 sequence (DNA): TGCGCCAGCAGCTTGGTTGCAGGGCGGGAGTACGAGCAGTACTTC.

The chain uses TRBV19 and TRBJ2-1, with D perhaps matching TRBD2 (6 bases). The CDR3 spans 17 residues. Germline V lookup: CDR1 LNHDA, CDR2 SQIVND (reference sequence). V lost 3 bases and J lost 2, with 17 bases in between. The CDR3 is CASSILGGSGTYNEQFF. CDR3 DNA: TGTGCCAGTAGTATCCTGGGAGGATCGGGAACCTACAATGAGCAGTTCTTC.

The CDR3 reads CASSQAAGGTYEQYF. For the CDR3, the DNA is TGTGCCAGCAGCCAAGCCGCGGGAGGCACCTACGAGCAGTACTTC. V is TRBV3-1 (or the pseudogene TRBV3-2) and J is TRBJ2-7, with 8 nucleotides matching TRBD2. The junction had 4 bases not matched to a gene; V was cut back by 1 base and J by 2 bases. The CDR3 has 15 residues. Germline values: CDR1 LGHDT, CDR2 YNNKEL (reference sequence).

This clone was observed a single time. CDR3 residues: CASSQVRTGAGNTIYF. In DNA form, the CDR3 reads TGTGCCAGCAGCCAAGTCAGGACAGGGGCTGGAAACACCATATATTTT. V usage is TRBV3-1 (or the pseudogene TRBV3-2) and J usage is TRBJ1-3, with TRBD1 matching over 9 bases. This CDR3 is built from 16 residues. V gave up 1 base and J gave up 2 bases; unmatched junction bases: 3. Germline V CDR1 and CDR2: LGHDT, YNNKEL (reference sequence).

The V gene is TRBV28, the J gene TRBJ1-4; 7 bases map to TRBD1. The CDR3 extends over 16 amino acids. Germline V CDR1 and CDR2: MDHEN, SYDVKM. Unmatched junction bases numbered 5, after V lost 4 bases and J lost 0 bases. The CDR3 coding sequence is TGTGCCAGCAGTTCGGGGACAGTAGCAACTAATGAAAAACTGTTTTTT. It is translated as CASSSGTVATNEKLFF.

This chain uses TRBV11-2 with TRBJ1-4, with 8 bases aligning to TRBD1. Germline V gene data show CDR1 as SGHAT and CDR2 as FQNNGV. The CDR3 has 18 amino acids. V was clipped by 1 base and J by 0 bases; unmatched bases: 7. The CDR3 nucleotides read TGTGCCAGCAGCTTAGTGTTGGACAGGGTAACAACTAATGAAAAACTGTTTTTT. Amino acid sequence: CASSLVLDRVTTNEKLFF.

J is TRBJ2-7 and V is TRBV5-1; D perhaps matches TRBD1 (5 bases). The V end was cut by 0 bases, the J end by 6 bases, with 25 bases between. Germline V lookup: CDR1 SGHRS, CDR2 YFSETQ. The CDR3 spans 18 residues. This chain's CDR3 is CASSLAFRRPGSFLEQYF. For the CDR3, the DNA is TGCGCCAGCAGCTTGGCTTTTCGGCGCCCAGGGTCATTTCTCGAGCAGTACTTC. The full variable domain, rest sourced from reference TRBV5-1 and TRBJ2-7, is KAGVTQTPRYLIKTRGQQVTLSCSPISGHRSVSWYQQTPGQGLQFLFEYFSETQRNKGNFPGRFSGRQFSNSRSEMNVSTLELGDSALYLCASSLAFRRPGSFLEQYFGPGTRLTVT.

The gene calls are TRBV4-1 and TRBJ2-7, with a possible D match to TRBD1 (6 bases). The germline CDR1 and CDR2 sequences are MGHRA and YSYEKL. Trimming left V 4 bases short and J 4 bases short, with 14 bases between. The CDR3 is 14 residues long. CDR3 sequence: CASSRPGQQYEQYF. CDR3 in DNA: TGCGCCAGCAGCCGTCCGGGACAACAGTACGAGCAGTACTTC.

This chain connects TRBV13 to TRBJ2-5; weak D call: TRBD1 (6 bases). This CDR3 region has 14 residues. Germline loops: CDR1 PRHDT, CDR2 FYEKMQ (reference sequence). V was trimmed by 0 bases and J by 2 bases, leaving 7 bases between them. The CDR3 DNA sequence: TGTGCCAGCAGCTTAGGCAGGGGTCAAGAGACCCAGTACTTC. Translating it yields CASSLGRGQETQYF.

The rearrangement uses TRBV7-9 and TRBJ2-1; 10 bases align to TRBD2. Germline assignment: CDR1 SEHNR and CDR2 FQNEAQ (reference sequence). The CDR3 consists of 16 residues. J was trimmed by 8 bases and V by 1 base; bases with no gene match: 8. Here the CDR3 reads CASSLDGSLAGHEQFF. The DNA of the CDR3 is TGTGCCAGCAGCTTAGACGGTTCACTAGCGGGACATGAGCAGTTCTTC.

Notes on this clone: At the DNA level, this CDR3 is encoded by other sequences in the same sample as well. This chain uses TRBV18 with TRBJ1-1, with TRBD1 matching over 9 bases. This CDR3 spans 13 amino acids. The germline gives CDR1 KGHSH, CDR2 LQKENI. The trim removed 3 bases at V and 4 bases at J, leaving 0 bases unmatched. The CDR3 sequence: CASSPGQGTEAFF. The CDR3 nucleotides read TGTGCCAGCTCACCGGGACAGGGCACTGAAGCTTTCTTT. The whole variable domain, remainder taken from reference TRBV18 and TRBJ1-1, is NAGVMQNPRHLVRRRGQEARLRCSPMKGHSHVYWYRQLPEEGLKFMVYLQKENIIDESGMPKERFSAEFPKEGPSILRIQQVVRGDSAAYFCASSPGQGTEAFFGQGTRLTVV.

This clone has more than one count but fewer than ten. The chain joins TRBV7-2 to TRBJ1-6; possible D gene TRBD1, 5 bases. Germline V lookup: CDR1 SGHTA, CDR2 FQGNSA. Trimming took off 5 bases at V and 7 bases at J, with 12 bases between the two ends. There are 14 residues in the CDR3. CDR3 region: CASSTPSGNSPLHF. The CDR3, as DNA: TGTGCCAGCAGCACACCCTCAGGGAATTCACCCCTCCACTTT.

CDR3 amino acids: CASSLLTEAFF. The CDR3 nucleotides are TGTGCCAGCAGTTTATTGACAGAAGCTTTCTTT. The chain links TRBV28 to TRBJ1-1; D remains unclear. Germline-derived CDR1 and CDR2 are MDHEN and SYDVKM. Deletions cut 1 base from V and 8 bases from J, with 5 bases between. The CDR3 sequence is 11 residues long.

The rearrangement links TRBV30 to TRBJ2-5; possible D gene TRBD2, 6 bases. The CDR3 has 14 residues. Per germline, CDR1 GTSNPN and CDR2 SVGIG (reference sequence). V was shortened by 0 bases and J by 5 bases, with 13 bases between the two germline ends. CDR3 sequence reads: CAWSVHGGGETQYF. The CDR3 DNA reads TGTGCCTGGAGTGTACACGGGGGTGGGGAGACCCAGTACTTC.

The V and J genes are TRBV23-1 and TRBJ1-6, with 7 bases aligning to TRBD1. TRBV23-1 is an ORF, with its function uncertain. V shed 8 bases and J 5 bases; nucleotides not matched to a gene: 24. The CDR3 length is 20 residues. The CDR3 DNA sequence: TGCGCCAGCCCCACCCGGGCGTGGAGAGCGGCAGGGGGTGATAATTCACCCCTCCACTTT. As protein: CASPTRAWRAAGGDNSPLHF.

The rearrangement links TRBV24-1 to TRBJ2-2, with D perhaps TRBD2 (6 bases). Germline V CDR1 and CDR2: KGHDR, SFDVKD. The V and J ends lost 2 bases and 2 bases respectively, with 8 bases between them. The CDR3 contains 15 residues. The CDR3 sequence is CATSDWDFNTGELFF. The CDR3 DNA follows: TGTGCCACCAGTGATTGGGACTTCAACACCGGGGAGCTGTTTTTT.